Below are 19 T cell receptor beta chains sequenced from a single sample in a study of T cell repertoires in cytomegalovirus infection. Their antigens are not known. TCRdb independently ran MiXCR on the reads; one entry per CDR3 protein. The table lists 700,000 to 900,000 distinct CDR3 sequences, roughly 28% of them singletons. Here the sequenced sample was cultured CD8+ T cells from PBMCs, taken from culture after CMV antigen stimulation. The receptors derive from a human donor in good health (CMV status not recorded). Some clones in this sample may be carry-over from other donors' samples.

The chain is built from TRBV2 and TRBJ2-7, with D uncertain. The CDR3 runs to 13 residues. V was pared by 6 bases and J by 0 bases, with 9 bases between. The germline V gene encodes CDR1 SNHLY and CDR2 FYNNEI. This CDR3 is CASRGKNSYEQYV. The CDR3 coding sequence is TGTGCCAGCAGGGGGAAAAACTCCTACGAGCAGTACGTC.

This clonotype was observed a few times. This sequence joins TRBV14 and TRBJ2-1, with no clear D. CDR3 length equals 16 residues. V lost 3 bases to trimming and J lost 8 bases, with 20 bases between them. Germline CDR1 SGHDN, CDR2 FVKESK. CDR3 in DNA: TGTGCCAGCAGCCAGGGATTATACCACCTTGTCGATGAGCAGTTCTTC. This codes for CASSQGLYHLVDEQFF. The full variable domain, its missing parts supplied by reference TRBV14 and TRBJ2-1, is EAGVTQFPSHSVIEKGQTVTLRCDPISGHDNLYWYRRVMGKEIKFLLHFVKESKQDESGMPNNRFLAERTGGTYSTLKVQPAELEDSGVYFCASSQGLYHLVDEQFFGPGTRLTVL.

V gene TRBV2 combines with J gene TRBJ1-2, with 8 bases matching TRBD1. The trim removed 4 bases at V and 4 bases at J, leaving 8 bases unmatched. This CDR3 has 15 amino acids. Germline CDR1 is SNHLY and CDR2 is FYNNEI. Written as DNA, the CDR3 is TGTGCCAGCAGTGCAGGGGGCGCGAAGGTCTATGGCTACACCTTC. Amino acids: CASSAGGAKVYGYTF.

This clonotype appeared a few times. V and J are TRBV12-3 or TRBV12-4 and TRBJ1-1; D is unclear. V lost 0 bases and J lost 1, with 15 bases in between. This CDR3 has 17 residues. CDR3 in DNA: TGTGCCAGCAGTTTAGCGCCAGGACTGGAACAGAACACTGAAGCTTTCTTT. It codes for CASSLAPGLEQNTEAFF.

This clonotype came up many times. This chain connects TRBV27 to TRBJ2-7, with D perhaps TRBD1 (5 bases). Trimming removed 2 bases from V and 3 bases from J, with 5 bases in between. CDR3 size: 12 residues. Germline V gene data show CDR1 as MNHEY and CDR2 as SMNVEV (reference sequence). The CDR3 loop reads CASSLQGYEQYF. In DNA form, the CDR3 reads TGTGCCAGCAGTTTACAGGGCTACGAGCAGTACTTC.

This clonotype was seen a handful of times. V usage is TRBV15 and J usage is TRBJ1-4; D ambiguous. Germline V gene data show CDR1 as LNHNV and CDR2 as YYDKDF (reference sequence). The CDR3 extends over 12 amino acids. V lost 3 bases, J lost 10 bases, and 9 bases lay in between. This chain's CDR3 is CATSSRIGKLFF. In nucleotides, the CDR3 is TGTGCCACCAGCAGCCGAATAGGAAAACTGTTTTTT.

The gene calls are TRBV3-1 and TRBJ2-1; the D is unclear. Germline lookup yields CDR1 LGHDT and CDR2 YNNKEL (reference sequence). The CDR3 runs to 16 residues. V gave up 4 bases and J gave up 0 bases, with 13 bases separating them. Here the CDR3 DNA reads TGTGCCAGCAGCCCTGCTGGCGGAATCTCCTACAATGAGCAGTTCTTC. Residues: CASSPAGGISYNEQFF.

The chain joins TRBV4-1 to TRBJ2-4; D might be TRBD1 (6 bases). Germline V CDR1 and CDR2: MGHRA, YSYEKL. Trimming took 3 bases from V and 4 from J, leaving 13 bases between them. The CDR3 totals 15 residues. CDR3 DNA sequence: TGCGCCAGCAGCCAGAGTAGAGGACAGAAAAACATTCAGTACTTC. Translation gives CASSQSRGQKNIQYF.

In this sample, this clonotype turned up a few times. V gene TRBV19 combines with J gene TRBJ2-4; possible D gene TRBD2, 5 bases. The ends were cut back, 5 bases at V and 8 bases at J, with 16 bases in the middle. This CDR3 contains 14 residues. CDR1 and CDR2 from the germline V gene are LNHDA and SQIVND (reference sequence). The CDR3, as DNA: TGTGCCAGTAGTCCAAGACGGTGGGGAGACATTCAGTACTTC. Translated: CASSPRRWGDIQYF.

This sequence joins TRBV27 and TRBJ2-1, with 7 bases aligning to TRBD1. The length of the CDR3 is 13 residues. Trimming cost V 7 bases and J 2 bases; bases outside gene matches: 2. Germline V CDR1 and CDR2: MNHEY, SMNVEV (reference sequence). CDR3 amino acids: CASNRGPYNEQFF. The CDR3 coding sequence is TGTGCCAGCAACAGGGGACCCTACAATGAGCAGTTCTTC.

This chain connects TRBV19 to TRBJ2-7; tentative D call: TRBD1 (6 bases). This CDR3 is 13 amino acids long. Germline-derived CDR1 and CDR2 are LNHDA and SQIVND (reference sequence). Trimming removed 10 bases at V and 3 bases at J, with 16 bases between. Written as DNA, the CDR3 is TGTGCCACCGCGGCGGGCAGGGGCTACGAGCAGTACGTC. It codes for CATAAGRGYEQYV.

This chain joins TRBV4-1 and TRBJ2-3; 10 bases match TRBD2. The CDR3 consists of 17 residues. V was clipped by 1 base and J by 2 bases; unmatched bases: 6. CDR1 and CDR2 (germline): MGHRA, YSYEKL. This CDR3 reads CASSQAYSGGPTDTQYF. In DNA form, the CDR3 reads TGCGCCAGCAGCCAAGCCTATAGCGGGGGGCCCACAGATACGCAGTATTTT.

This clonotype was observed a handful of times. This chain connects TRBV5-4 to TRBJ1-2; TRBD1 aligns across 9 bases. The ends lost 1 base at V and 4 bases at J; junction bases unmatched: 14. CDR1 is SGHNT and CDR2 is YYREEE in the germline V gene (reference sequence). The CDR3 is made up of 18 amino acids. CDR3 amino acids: CASSLTRDRVAYGYGYTF. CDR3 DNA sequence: TGTGCCAGCAGCTTGACCCGGGACAGGGTGGCCTATGGCTATGGCTACACCTTC.

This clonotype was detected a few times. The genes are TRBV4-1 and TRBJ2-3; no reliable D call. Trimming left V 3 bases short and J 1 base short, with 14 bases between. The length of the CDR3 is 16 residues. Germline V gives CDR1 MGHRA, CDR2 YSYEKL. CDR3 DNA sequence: TGCGCCAGCAGCCAGCGCCCTCCCCCGGGCACAGATACGCAGTATTTT. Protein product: CASSQRPPPGTDTQYF.

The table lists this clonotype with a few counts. For the CDR3, the DNA is TGTGCCAGTAGTCGGGACAGGGGGCATGGCAATCAGCCCCAGCATTTT. Translated, it gives CASSRDRGHGNQPQHF. V gene TRBV19 combines with J gene TRBJ1-5; 12 nucleotides match TRBD1. CDR3 length equals 16 residues. Trimming at V came to 5 bases and at J to 2 bases, leaving 4 bases not matched to a gene. Germline CDR1 reads LNHDA; CDR2 reads SQIVND (reference sequence).

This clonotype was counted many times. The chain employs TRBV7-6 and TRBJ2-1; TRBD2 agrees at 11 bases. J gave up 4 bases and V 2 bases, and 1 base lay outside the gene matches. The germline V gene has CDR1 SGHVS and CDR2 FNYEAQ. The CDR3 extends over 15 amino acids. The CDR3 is CASSLIAGGYNEQFF. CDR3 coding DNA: TGTGCCAGCAGCTTAATAGCGGGGGGGTACAATGAGCAGTTCTTC.

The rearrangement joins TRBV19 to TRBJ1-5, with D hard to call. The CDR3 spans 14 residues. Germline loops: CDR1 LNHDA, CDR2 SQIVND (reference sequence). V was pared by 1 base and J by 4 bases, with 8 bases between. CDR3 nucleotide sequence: TGTGCCAGTAGTATAGCGGACGGTAATCAGCCCCAGCATTTT. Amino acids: CASSIADGNQPQHF.

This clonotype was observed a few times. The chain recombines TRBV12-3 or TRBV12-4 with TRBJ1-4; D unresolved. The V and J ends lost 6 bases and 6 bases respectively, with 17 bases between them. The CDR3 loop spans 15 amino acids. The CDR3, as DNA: TGTGCCAGCAGCCGGACTTTCGGCGGGGATGAAAAACTGTTTTTT. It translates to CASSRTFGGDEKLFF.

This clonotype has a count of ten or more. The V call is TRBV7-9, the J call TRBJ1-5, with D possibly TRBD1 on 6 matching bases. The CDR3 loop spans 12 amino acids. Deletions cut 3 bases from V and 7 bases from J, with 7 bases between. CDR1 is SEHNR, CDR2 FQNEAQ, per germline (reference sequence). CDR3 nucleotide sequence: TGTGCCAGCAGCTTCCAGGGGCAGCCCCAGCATTTT. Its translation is CASSFQGQPQHF.